The 13 T cell receptor beta chains given below trace back to one sample, sequenced in a study of T cell repertoires in cytomegalovirus infection. TCRdb reprocessed the reads with MiXCR, giving one entry per CDR3 protein. The sample lists roughly 600,000 distinct CDR3 sequences, 24% occurring once. The sequencing sample was made of CD8+ T cells from PBMCs. These receptors originate from a human donor in good health (CMV status not recorded). Some clones in this sample may be carry-over from other donors' samples.

The gene calls are TRBV19 and TRBJ1-1; no clear D. Looked up from germline, CDR1 is LNHDA and CDR2 is SQIVND (reference sequence). The CDR3 sequence is 12 residues long. V lost 7 bases and J 5 bases, leaving 11 bases between the germline ends. The CDR3 bases are TGTGCCAGTAAATTTCCGGGAACTGAAGCTTTCTTT. This translates into CASKFPGTEAFF. Complete variable domain (other parts from reference TRBV19 and TRBJ1-1): DGGITQSPKYLFRKEGQNVTLSCEQNLNHDAMYWYRQDPGQGLRLIYYSQIVNDFQKGDIAEGYSVSREKKESFPLTVTSAQKNPTAFYLCASKFPGTEAFFGQGTRLTVV.

The table lists this clonotype with many counts. This may arise from a read error, as a much more abundant clone is one base away. The chain links TRBV7-2 to TRBJ2-1; D gene ambiguous. Germline V gene sequence: CDR1 SGHTA, CDR2 FQGNSA. This CDR3 contains 12 residues. With 3 bases removed from V and 3 bases from J, the gap between germline ends came to 3 bases. The CDR3 is CASSFDYNEQFF. The CDR3 nucleotides read TGTGCCAGCAGCTTTGACTACAATGAGCAGTTCTTC.

This clonotype was counted at least ten times. The chain carries TRBV7-9 and TRBJ2-1; D not certain. The CDR3 extends over 14 amino acids. CDR1 is SEHNR and CDR2 is FQNEAQ in the germline V gene (reference sequence). V was pared by 2 bases and J by 6 bases, with 11 bases between. The CDR3: CASSLILTPNEQFF. The CDR3 DNA reads as TGTGCCAGCAGCTTAATTTTGACCCCCAATGAGCAGTTCTTC.

This clonotype was counted many times. This chain joins TRBV7-2 and TRBJ1-1, with D uncertain. V was cut by 1 base and J by 2 bases, with 8 bases left in between. This CDR3 comprises 14 residues. The germline V gene encodes CDR1 SGHTA and CDR2 FQGNSA. For the CDR3, the DNA is TGTGCCAGCAGCTTAGGTCCGGTTAACACTGAAGCTTTCTTT. Protein: CASSLGPVNTEAFF.

The sample holds a few counts of this clonotype. An end of the junction differs from the germline gene, which may be a read error. The rearrangement uses TRBV29-1 and TRBJ2-2, with TRBD1 identical over 11 bases. This CDR3 contains 16 residues. Germline V gene sequence: CDR1 SQVTM, CDR2 ANQGSEA. The CDR3 region is CSGQGQGATNAGELFF. The CDR3 coding sequence is TGCAGCGGCCAAGGACAGGGGGCTACGAACGCCGGGGAGCTGTTTTTT.

In this sample, this clonotype turned up many times. The chain is built from TRBV29-1 and TRBJ2-5; D unresolved. The germline V gene has CDR1 SQVTM and CDR2 ANQGSEA. This CDR3 is built from 10 residues. Between the trimmed V and J ends, which lost 4 bases and 5 bases, there was a span of 5 bases. This CDR3 reads CSVVGETQYF. The CDR3 DNA follows: TGCAGCGTTGTAGGCGAGACCCAGTACTTC.

There are a few counts of this clonotype. The chain recombines TRBV20-1 with TRBJ1-4; D not resolved. CDR3 length: 14 amino acids. Trimming took 0 bases from V and 7 from J, leaving 12 bases between them. In germline, CDR1 is DFQATT, CDR2 SNEGSKA (reference sequence). CDR3: CSARDRGQFEKLFF. CDR3 sequence (DNA): TGCAGTGCTAGAGATCGGGGTCAGTTTGAAAAACTGTTTTTT.

This clonotype was seen at least ten times. V is TRBV6-5 and J is TRBJ1-2, with a possible D match to TRBD1 (5 bases). Germline lookup yields CDR1 MNHEY and CDR2 SVGAGI. There are 14 residues in the CDR3. Trimming cost V 8 bases and J 6 bases, with 19 bases left between them. The CDR3 coding sequence is TGTGCCAGCTCCCAGGGTCCGGAGGTGGATGGCTACACCTTC. Its protein is CASSQGPEVDGYTF.

The V and J genes are TRBV28 and TRBJ2-6; 8 positions match TRBD1. Germline CDR1 MDHEN, CDR2 SYDVKM. Losses at the gene ends were 7 bases for V and 0 bases for J; bases not matched to a gene: 5. The CDR3 covers 16 residues. The CDR3: CASIRTGISGANVLTF. In nucleotides, the CDR3 is TGTGCCAGCATCAGGACAGGGATCTCTGGGGCCAACGTCCTGACTTTC.

In its sample, this clonotype was seen a few times. This chain uses TRBV19 with TRBJ2-5; TRBD1 might be the D (5 bases). Germline CDR1 reads LNHDA; CDR2 reads SQIVND (reference sequence). This CDR3 has 14 residues. The germline V and J ends were trimmed by 2 bases and 4 bases, with 11 bases remaining between them. The CDR3 DNA follows: TGTGCCAGTAGTATACCCAGGGTGGGAGAGACCCAGTACTTC. Its translation is CASSIPRVGETQYF.

The genes are TRBV15 and TRBJ2-4, with a weak D call TRBD2 (6 bases). The V and J ends lost 7 bases and 6 bases respectively, with 16 bases between them. CDR3 size: 14 residues. From germline, CDR1 is LNHNV and CDR2 YYDKDF (reference sequence). The CDR3 DNA is TGTGCCACCATGGGCGGGAAGAGCGGAAACATTCAGTACTTC. It translates to CATMGGKSGNIQYF.

This clonotype was detected ten times or more. The genes are TRBV28 and TRBJ1-2; D is uncertain. CDR1 and CDR2 (germline): MDHEN, SYDVKM. The CDR3 has 13 amino acids. Trimming pared 6 bases from V and 5 bases from J, leaving 13 bases between. The CDR3 region has the DNA TGTGCCAGCAGCCTCCGGGCCAAATATGGCTACACCTTC. Amino acid sequence: CASSLRAKYGYTF.

This clonotype was detected ten times or more. V gene TRBV7-3 combines with J gene TRBJ2-6; D uncertain. V lost 5 bases, J lost 4 bases, and 9 bases lay in between. This CDR3 is built from 14 residues. Looked up from germline, CDR1 is SGHTA and CDR2 is FQGTGA. CDR3 DNA sequence: TGTGCCAGCAGCGACCGGTCGGGGGCCAACGTCCTGACTTTC. Its protein product is CASSDRSGANVLTF.